This is a list of T cell receptor beta chains from one sample in a study of CD8 T cells in ankylosing spondylitis. MiXCR, applied by TCRdb to the 5' RACE reads, yields one record per CDR3 protein. This sample carries approximately 300,000 distinct CDR3 sequences, approximately 8% of them seen once, and the ten largest clones take about 15%. The material sequenced was blood, either unsorted or a sorted T cell fraction (not recorded which). These receptors originate from a male donor with ankylosing spondylitis. Each CDR3 is given with its conserved first and last residue. A D gene is named only where the DNA matches it firmly. Only part of the rows carry a size: once, few, many, or a class if the clone is expanded.

d_gene	abundance	v_gene	j_gene	CDR3nt	CDR3aa
TRBD2	-	TRBV11-1	TRBJ2-7	TGTGCCAGCAGTCCCGGGACTAGCGGGTTTTTGGAGCAGTACTTC	CASSPGTSGFLEQYF
-	many	TRBV29-1	TRBJ2-3	TGCAGCGTTGAAGGGGCAGAGGGTGCAGATACGCAGTATTTT	CSVEGAEGADTQYF
TRBD2	-	TRBV5-1	TRBJ2-1	TGCGCCAGCAGCTATATTCCGGGACTAGCGGGAGGGGGCTCCTACAATGAGCAGTTCTTC	CASSYIPGLAGGGSYNEQFF
-	-	TRBV29-1	TRBJ2-1	TGCAGCGTTGAAGCGGGGCAAGGTTACAATGAGCAGTTCTTC	CSVEAGQGYNEQFF
TRBD1	few	TRBV28	TRBJ2-7	TGTGCCAGCGCCCTACGACAGGGAAGATACGAGCAGTACTTC	CASALRQGRYEQYF
-	-	TRBV29-1	TRBJ2-2	TGCAGCGCCGCCGGGAAGGACCCACACAATGGGGAGCTGTTTTTT	CSAAGKDPHNGELFF
TRBD1	few	TRBV12-3/TRBV12-4	TRBJ2-5	TGTGCCAGCAGTTTAGGGACAGGGTCTCCAGAGACCCAGTACTTC	CASSLGTGSPETQYF
-	-	TRBV7-2	TRBJ1-3	TGTGCCAGCAGCACAGGTACAAGAAACACCATATATTTT	CASSTGTRNTIYF
-	many	TRBV29-1	TRBJ2-7	TGCAGCGTTTCCACCGGGAGTCTGACGCACGAGCAGTACTTC	CSVSTGSLTHEQYF
TRBD2	few	TRBV2	TRBJ2-1	TGTGCCAGCTGCCCGCCGGGACTAGCGTTTCTGGGGCAGTTCTTC	CASCPPGLAFLGQFF
-	many	TRBV3-1	TRBJ2-3	TGTGCCAGCAGCTACGACCCCACAGATACGCAGTATTTT	CASSYDPTDTQYF
-	few	TRBV28	TRBJ1-5	TGTGCCAGCCTCTCGACTAAGTTTGGCAATCAGCCCCAGCATTTT	CASLSTKFGNQPQHF
TRBD1	few	TRBV18	TRBJ2-2	TGTGCCAGCTCACCCTTGACAGGGTTGAACACCGGGGAGCTGTTTTTT	CASSPLTGLNTGELFF
TRBD1	few	TRBV7-2	TRBJ2-2	TGTGCCAGCAGCGAGAGGACAGGGGCCCCCGGGGAGCTGTTTTTT	CASSERTGAPGELFF
-	many	TRBV5-1	TRBJ2-7	TGCGCCAGCAGCTTGGGCAACTCCTACGAGCAGTACTTC	CASSLGNSYEQYF
-	-	TRBV2	TRBJ1-1	TGTGCCAGCACGACAGTGACTGAAGCTTTCTTT	CASTTVTEAFF
TRBD1	many	TRBV3-1	TRBJ2-1	TGTGCCAGCAGACGGACAGGGGGAGATGAGCAGTTCTTC	CASRRTGGDEQFF
-	few	TRBV7-3	TRBJ2-7	TGTGCCAGCAGCTTATCCCCGGACTACTCCTACGAGCAGTACTTC	CASSLSPDYSYEQYF
-	few	TRBV15	TRBJ1-4	TGTGCCACGGGCGGGGCAGGGTACGAAAAACTGTTTTTT	CATGGAGYEKLFF
TRBD2	-	TRBV2	TRBJ2-7	TGTGCCAGCAGTGAGTCACTAGCGAGGGGCGAGCAGTACTTC	CASSESLARGEQYF
TRBD2	few	TRBV19	TRBJ2-7	TGTGCCAGTAGTATCACGAGCGGGAGATCCTACGAGCAGTACTTC	CASSITSGRSYEQYF
-	many	TRBV15	TRBJ2-7	TGTGCCACCAGCAGAGATGGGCAGGGGAACTCCTACGAGCAGTACTTC	CATSRDGQGNSYEQYF
-	many	TRBV7-9	TRBJ2-1	TGTGCCAGCAGCTTTATCTACAATGAGCAGTTCTTC	CASSFIYNEQFF
-	-	TRBV29-1	TRBJ2-5	TGCAGCGTACTCCGGGACGGCGGAGAGACCCAGTACTTC	CSVLRDGGETQYF
-	few	TRBV7-9	TRBJ2-3	TGTGCCAGCAGCTCGACTGCAGATACGCAGTATTTT	CASSSTADTQYF
TRBD1	few	TRBV3-1	TRBJ1-2	TGTGCCAGCAGCCAGCTGACAGGGCGCTATGGCTACACCTTC	CASSQLTGRYGYTF
TRBD1	many	TRBV20-1	TRBJ2-5	TGCAGTGCAATGACAGGGGGCCAAGAGACCCAGTACTTC	CSAMTGGQETQYF
-	few	TRBV5-5	TRBJ2-7	TGTGCCAGCAGCTTGACAGGTCCCAGGTACGAGCAGTACTTC	CASSLTGPRYEQYF
TRBD2	-	TRBV7-6	TRBJ2-1	TGTGCCAGCAGCCCCGGACTAGCGGGAGGGTTCCCTTCTAATGAGCAGTTCTTC	CASSPGLAGGFPSNEQFF
TRBD1	-	TRBV11-1	TRBJ2-4	TGTGCCAGCAGCCAGGACAGGGGGCGAGACATTCAGTACTTC	CASSQDRGRDIQYF
-	-	TRBV5-1	TRBJ1-5	TGCGCCAGCAGCTTGAACGGAGAGCCCCAGCATTTT	CASSLNGEPQHF
TRBD2	many	TRBV5-1	TRBJ2-2	TGCGCCAGCAGCGACACTAGCGGGGCGAACACCGGGGAGCTGTTTTTT	CASSDTSGANTGELFF
TRBD1	many	TRBV11-2	TRBJ1-4	TGTGCCAGCAGCCTTTGGACAGGGGGGAATGAAAAACTGTTTTTT	CASSLWTGGNEKLFF
TRBD2	-	TRBV7-2	TRBJ2-1	TGTGCCAGCAGCTTAGGAGCGGGAGGGAGGGATGAGCAGTTCTTC	CASSLGAGGRDEQFF